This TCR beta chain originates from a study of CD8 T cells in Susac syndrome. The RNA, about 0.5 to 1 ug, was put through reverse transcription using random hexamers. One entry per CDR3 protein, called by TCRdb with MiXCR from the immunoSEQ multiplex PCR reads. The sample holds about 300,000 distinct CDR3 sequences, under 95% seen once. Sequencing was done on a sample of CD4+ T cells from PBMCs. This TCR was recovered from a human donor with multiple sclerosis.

This CDR3 reads CASSPRTSGRTYEQYF. The CDR3 DNA reads TGTGCCAGTAGTCCTCGGACTAGCGGGAGAACGTACGAGCAGTACTTC. The chain employs TRBV19 and TRBJ2-7; 13 positions agree with TRBD2. The CDR3 consists of 16 residues. From germline, CDR1 is LNHDA and CDR2 SQIVND (reference sequence). V lost 5 bases and J lost 4; bases outside the gene matches: 8.